These T cell receptor beta chains were read from a single sample in a study of shared clonotypes between healthy human individuals. Method: immunoSEQ multiplex PCR; TCRdb's copy keeps in-frame clones and lacks some. Here the sample spans 470,000 or so clones, approximately 78% being singletons. Input material: PBMCs. The receptors come from a woman aged 40 to 49 in good health. Some clones in this sample may be carry-over from other donors' samples. Each CDR3 is given with its conserved first and last residue. A D gene is named only where the DNA matches it firmly. For some rows the clone size is stated as once, few or many, or as a class when expanded; others skip it.

TRBV7-9	-	-	TRBJ2-1	TGTGCCAGCAGCTTAGTCAGGGGTAGGCAGTTCTTC	CASSLVRGRQFF
TRBV5-5	-	-	TRBJ2-5	TGTGCCAGCAGTTTTGTTGGGAGACAAGAGACCCAGTACTTC	CASSFVGRQETQYF
TRBV13	-	TRBD1	TRBJ2-7	TGTGCCAGCAGCTTAGGCGGGGGACAGGGGTACTACGAGCAGTACTTC	CASSLGGGQGYYEQYF
TRBV19	-	-	TRBJ2-1	TGTGCCAGTAGTATACCGGGACTGAACAATGAGCAGTTCTTC	CASSIPGLNNEQFF
TRBV6-6	-	TRBD1	TRBJ2-7	TGTGCCAGCAACGGACAGGGAGTGAGCGACGAGCAGTACTTC	CASNGQGVSDEQYF
TRBV4-3	once	-	TRBJ1-5	TGCGCCAGCAGCCAAGACGGATGGAGCAATCAGCCCCAGCATTTT	CASSQDGWSNQPQHF
TRBV2	-	-	TRBJ2-5	TGTGCCAGCAGTGTATGGGTAAACCAAGAGACCCAGTACTTC	CASSVWVNQETQYF
TRBV6-1	-	-	TRBJ1-5	TGTGCCAGCACCGGGACCATATCAGGCCAGCCCCAGCATTTT	CASTGTISGQPQHF
TRBV7-6	-	-	TRBJ2-1	TGTGCCAGCAGCTTAGCTGAAGGAGCTCATGAGCAGTTCTTC	CASSLAEGAHEQFF
TRBV18	-	TRBD2	TRBJ2-1	TGTGCCAGCTCACAAACGACTAGCCACAATGAGCAGTTCTTC	CASSQTTSHNEQFF
TRBV5-6	once	TRBD2	TRBJ2-5	TGTGCCAGCAGCCCCTTAGCGGGAGGGCAAGAGACCCAGTACTTC	CASSPLAGGQETQYF
TRBV5-1	-	-	TRBJ2-1	TGCGCCAGCAGCTTGGATCGCCCCTACAATGAGCAGTTCTTC	CASSLDRPYNEQFF
TRBV5-4	-	TRBD2	TRBJ2-1	TGTGCCAGCAGCGGCGGGACTAGCGACCCGTACAATGAGCAGTTCTTC	CASSGGTSDPYNEQFF
TRBV4-1	-	-	TRBJ1-2	TGCGCCAGCAGCCAAGACCAGGGCCTCGCTGGTGGCTACACCTTC	CASSQDQGLAGGYTF
TRBV6-1	few	-	TRBJ2-7	TGTGCCAGCAGTGAAGGGTTGGCTAGCGAGTACGAGCAGTACTTC	CASSEGLASEYEQYF
TRBV18	once	-	TRBJ2-5	TGTGCCAGCTCCCCGACCAAATACCAAGAGACCCAGTACTTC	CASSPTKYQETQYF
TRBV28	-	-	TRBJ1-5	TGTGCCAGCAGTTTTAGGTTCCCTGTTCAGCCCCAGCATTTT	CASSFRFPVQPQHF
TRBV25-1	many	-	TRBJ1-1	TGTGCCAGCAGTGAATCAGGGATGAACACTGAAGCTTTCTTT	CASSESGMNTEAFF
TRBV21-1	-	-	TRBJ1-5	TGTGCCAGCAGCAAAGGGCGGAGGGTTAGCAATCAGCCCCAGCATTTT	CASSKGRRVSNQPQHF
TRBV6-5	-	-	TRBJ2-2	TGTGCCAGCAGTTACAGAAGTGACCGCACCGGGGAGCTGTTTTTT	CASSYRSDRTGELFF
TRBV7-2	-	TRBD1	TRBJ1-2	TGTGCCAGCAGCCTCTCGACAGGGGTGACCTATGGCTACACCTTC	CASSLSTGVTYGYTF
TRBV18	few	TRBD2	TRBJ2-2	TGTGCCAGCTCACCACCGACTAGCCACTACACCGGGGAGCTGTTTTTT	CASSPPTSHYTGELFF
TRBV6-1	-	-	TRBJ2-6	TGTGCCAGCAGTGAAGCGCTAACAGGGGCCAACGTCCTGACTTTC	CASSEALTGANVLTF
TRBV5-8	-	-	TRBJ1-2	TGTGCCAGCAGCGTGACAGGATTCTATGGCTACACCTTC	CASSVTGFYGYTF
TRBV5-1	-	-	TRBJ1-6	TGCGCCAGCAGCCGGACGTCTGGAGATAATTCACCCCTCCACTTT	CASSRTSGDNSPLHF
TRBV15	-	-	TRBJ2-1	TGTGCCACCAGCAGAGATAAGGGGACTTACAATGAGCAGTTCTTC	CATSRDKGTYNEQFF
TRBV5-1	-	-	TRBJ1-5	TGCGCCAGCAGCTTGGATGGGGGAGAGGGGAAGCCCCAGCATTTT	CASSLDGGEGKPQHF
TRBV30	few	-	TRBJ1-1	TGTGCCTGGAGTGGACAAAGGGATACTGAAGCTTTCTTT	CAWSGQRDTEAFF
TRBV5-1	-	-	TRBJ2-5	TGCGCCAGCAGCCCGGAGGGGTTCGCGACCCAGTACTTC	CASSPEGFATQYF
TRBV7-2	-	-	TRBJ2-2	TGTGCCAGCAGCTTAGTTATAGCCACCGGGGAGCTGTTTTTT	CASSLVIATGELFF
TRBV11-2	few	-	TRBJ2-7	TGTGCCATCTACGAGCAGTACTTC	CAIYEQYF
TRBV5-1	-	TRBD2	TRBJ2-3	TGCGCCAGCAGCTTGGCGACTAGCGGGAGAACAGATACGCAGTATTTT	CASSLATSGRTDTQYF
TRBV18	-	-	TRBJ1-1	TGTGCCAGCTCACGAGAGACAGATAACACTGAAGCTTTCTTT	CASSRETDNTEAFF
TRBV15	few	TRBD1	TRBJ2-2	TGTGCCACCAGCGCAGGGGGGAACACCGGGGAGCTGTTTTTT	CATSAGGNTGELFF
TRBV10-1	-	TRBD2	TRBJ2-3	TGCGCCAGCAGCGGGACTAGCGGGAGGGCCTTACCAGATACGCAGTATTTT	CASSGTSGRALPDTQYF
TRBV5-4	-	-	TRBJ2-7	TGTGCCAGCAGCTCGGACGACTACGAGCAGTACTTC	CASSSDDYEQYF
TRBV15	few	-	TRBJ2-2	TGTGCCACCAGTTCCTATGGCGGGGAGCTGTTTTTT	CATSSYGGELFF
TRBV28	-	-	TRBJ2-1	TGTGCCAGCACCTGGACAGCCACCTACAATGAGCAGTTCTTC	CASTWTATYNEQFF
TRBV7-2	-	-	TRBJ2-2	TGTGCCAGCAGCGCAAGGCCGGGGTCCAACACCGGGGAGCTGTTTTTT	CASSARPGSNTGELFF
TRBV9	-	-	TRBJ1-2	TGTGCCAGCAGCGTAGACGTGAAGGGTCTTGGCTACACCTTC	CASSVDVKGLGYTF
TRBV14	-	-	TRBJ2-7	TGTGCCAGCAGCCAAGATGGGGGCAATCCCTACGAGCAGTACTTC	CASSQDGGNPYEQYF
TRBV28	once	TRBD1	TRBJ2-7	TGTGCCAGCGGGCAGGGGGCGTCAAAACGCGACGAGCAGTACTTC	CASGQGASKRDEQYF
TRBV13	-	-	TRBJ2-4	TGTGCCAGCAGCTTTCCCGCGGCCAAAAACATTCAGTACTTC	CASSFPAAKNIQYF
TRBV5-3	-	-	TRBJ2-5	TGTGCCAGCAGCATCATTCGGGAGACCCAGTACTTC	CASSIIRETQYF
TRBV6-1	-	-	TRBJ1-2	TGTGCCAGCAGCCTCGGGGGTGCGAGCTATGGCTACACCTTC	CASSLGGASYGYTF
TRBV9	-	TRBD2	TRBJ2-1	TGTGCCAGCAGCGTAACGGAGCGGGGCCACCAGCAGTTCTTC	CASSVTERGHQQFF
TRBV5-4	-	TRBD1	TRBJ2-1	TGTGCCAGCAGCGGGGACAGGGGACTCTACAATGAGCAGTTCTTC	CASSGDRGLYNEQFF
TRBV9	-	-	TRBJ1-2	TGTGCCAGCAGCCCATCCGGGACGCACACTAACTATGGCTACACCTTC	CASSPSGTHTNYGYTF
TRBV25-1	few	TRBD1	TRBJ2-1	TGTGCCAGCAGTAAACAGGGACAGGGATCGAATGAGCAGTTCTTC	CASSKQGQGSNEQFF
TRBV2	-	-	TRBJ2-7	TGTGCCAGCAGTGAAGCTGGGGGGGCGCATTACGAGCAGTACTTC	CASSEAGGAHYEQYF
TRBV15	-	TRBD2	TRBJ2-1	TGTGCCACCTTTAGTCTAGCGGACAATGAGCAGTTCTTC	CATFSLADNEQFF
TRBV28	-	TRBD2	TRBJ2-3	TGTGCCAGCAGGCCCCCCGGGACTAGAGACACAGATACGCAGTATTTT	CASRPPGTRDTDTQYF
TRBV4-1	-	-	TRBJ2-5	TGCGCCAGCAGCCAAGATCGAGCAGCCCAAGAGACCCAGTACTTC	CASSQDRAAQETQYF
TRBV27	-	TRBD2	TRBJ2-1	TGTGCCAGCAGTTCTCTGACTAGCGGGAGGTACAATGAGCAGTTCTTC	CASSSLTSGRYNEQFF
TRBV5-8	-	-	TRBJ1-2	TGTGCCAGCAGCTTGGATGTGGGGGGAGGCTATGGCTACACCTTC	CASSLDVGGGYGYTF
TRBV7-2	-	TRBD1	TRBJ1-6	TGTGCCAGCAGCTTAGACGGGACAGCATATAATTCACCCCTCCACTTT	CASSLDGTAYNSPLHF